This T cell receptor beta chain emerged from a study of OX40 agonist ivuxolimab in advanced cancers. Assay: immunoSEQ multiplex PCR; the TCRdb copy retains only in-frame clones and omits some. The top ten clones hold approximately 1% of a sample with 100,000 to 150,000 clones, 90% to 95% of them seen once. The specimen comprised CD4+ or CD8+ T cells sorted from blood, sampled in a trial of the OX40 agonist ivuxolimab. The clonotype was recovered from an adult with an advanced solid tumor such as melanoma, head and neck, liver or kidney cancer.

The DNA for the CDR3 is TGTGCCAGCAGCCCCGGGCCCGGTGGTGGAAACACCATATATTTT. Translating it yields CASSPGPGGGNTIYF. V gene TRBV7-9 combines with J gene TRBJ1-3; D is uncertain. CDR1 SEHNR and CDR2 FQNEAQ come from the germline V gene (reference sequence). With 5 bases removed from V and 3 bases from J, the gap between germline ends came to 14 bases. The CDR3 covers 15 residues.